This T cell receptor beta chain was retrieved from a study of shared clonotypes between healthy human individuals. This clone was seen just once. Those who donated were healthy HIV-negative adults, with no recent acute infections or vaccinations reported. Genomic DNA per cell subset filled all wells of several immunoSEQ plates. Sequenced by immunoSEQ multiplex PCR; TCRdb stores in-frame clones only, minus some. The data contain about 2 million clones, roughly 96% of them singletons. Trimming cost V 6 bases and J 1 base; bases outside gene matches: 8. CDR3 size: 15 residues. The germline V gene encodes CDR1 MNHNS and CDR2 SASEGT.

The clonotype comes from a young man in good health. The sample comprised naive CD4+ T cells sorted from blood. Documented subset: CD45RA+ positively selected. The chain carries TRBV6-1 and TRBJ2-7, with TRBD1 identical over 8 bases. CDR3 in amino acids: CASSLPRTGSYEQYF. The CDR3 DNA sequence: TGTGCCAGCAGCCTACCCAGGACAGGGTCCTACGAGCAGTACTTC.